What follows describes a single T cell receptor (beta chain). This clone was detected a few times. Its antigen is still unknown. No base qualities exist here, and no much larger clone lies one base off it. This record belongs to a study of OX40 agonist ivuxolimab in advanced cancers. Looking at the study overall: Ivuxolimab was an agonistic, fully human IgG2 monoclonal antibody directed against OX40 (CD134), a costimulatory receptor. Prior anti-PD-1, anti-PD-L1 or anti-CTLA-4 therapy was permitted, and checkpoint inhibitors had been received by about two fifths of dose-escalation patients. Intravenous ivuxolimab was administered to patients every 2 weeks at six dose levels: 0.01, 0.1, 0.3, 1.5, 3 and 10 mg/kg. Among the approximately 54 dose-escalation patients, some 19 had hepatocellular carcinoma, approximately 15 melanoma, 9 renal cell carcinoma and 9 head and neck cancer. Peripheral TCRbeta sequencing was intended to test whether TCR sequence diversity was altered and clonal T-cell expansion was caused by ivuxolimab. The paper describes the monotherapy dose-escalation part (N ≈ 51 patients) of the phase I trial of ivuxolimab. Partial responses occurred in three dose-escalation patients, of whom one had hepatocellular carcinoma and two had cutaneous melanoma. The dose-escalation cohort was 80% to 90% male with a mean age of about 54 years, ranging from about 23 to 85.

Counted from cysteine to phenylalanine, this CDR3 has 15 amino acids. The read is trimmed to its CDR3 DNA, 45 bases read in frame from base 1. Per the germline V gene, KGHSH is the CDR1 and LQKENI is the CDR2. From V the trimming removes 4 bases and from J it removes 5 bases, while the gene matches leave 3 bases of the junction unaccounted for. Patients with autoimmune disease history or receiving systemic immunosuppression were excluded from the trial. In every dose cohort, peripheral blood was drawn for TCR sequencing at baseline, cycle 4 day 1, and cycle 7 day 1. The samples were drawn from a first-in-human, open-label, multicenter phase I dose-escalation trial of ivuxolimab. Adults with locally advanced or metastatic melanoma, renal cell, hepatocellular, or head and neck squamous cell carcinoma were enrolled in the trial. CD4+ and CD8+ T cells were sorted separately from peripheral blood before TCR sequencing.

General study outcomes and caveats: Antigen specificity was not determined for the clonally expanded peripheral T cells. Clonal expansion of both CD4+ and CD8+ blood T cells was observed from baseline to week 6 at doses 0.1 to 3.0 mg/kg. Partial responders in the 0.1-3.0 mg/kg groups had among the lowest normalized peripheral clonal expansion, especially among CD8+ T cells. Low levels of normalized T-cell clonal expansion were also seen in some nonresponding patients. On average, CD8+ T cells showed more expanded clones than CD4+ T cells after ivuxolimab.

To sequence the TCRbeta CDR3 region, genomic DNA was isolated from the sorted cells. TCRbeta CDR3 regions were sequenced using the immunoSEQ Assay. Here the immuneACCESS table is served through TCRdb, limited to in-frame sequences with V and J called. Missing clones are a known gap in these copies; in checked studies unresolved V genes cover under half, and the rest lacks a known reason. The sample contains around 57,000 clones, about nine tenths of them found a single time. Over 1% of the sample is held by the ten biggest clonotypes. This chain is built from TRBV18 and TRBJ2-2, and 11 junctional nucleotides match TRBD1. The source is an adult with an advanced solid tumor such as melanoma, head and neck, liver or kidney cancer. The sequencing used CD4+ or CD8+ T cells sorted from blood, collected in a trial of the OX40 agonist ivuxolimab. The DNA sequence is TGTGCCAGCTCACTGGACAGGGGGCAAACCGGGGAGCTGTTTTTT. It is translated as CASSLDRGQTGELFF.